This TCR beta chain was identified in a study of CD8 T cells in ankylosing spondylitis. Comments on this clonotype: Antigen unknown.

Using quantitative 5'-RACE with molecular barcodes, the authors made TCR beta libraries. TCRdb processed the 5' RACE reads anew with MiXCR; each CDR3 protein has one entry. The sample holds under 950,000 distinct CDR3 sequences, 15% to 20% seen once. General study findings and limits: Disease-linked clones had a CD8+ phenotype and relatively low frequency in peripheral blood. Reactive arthritis synovial fluid and blood previously showed some of these motif variants. Enrichment of disease-linked clones was reportedly significant in matched ankylosing spondylitis synovial fluid. The study identified a TCR beta motif of several highly homologous variants that appeared characteristic of ankylosing spondylitis blood.

Germline V gene sequence: CDR1 LGHDT, CDR2 YNNKEL (reference sequence). J lost 2 bases, V lost 6 bases, and 8 bases had no gene match. CDR3 size: 15 residues. The source is a male donor with ankylosing spondylitis. What was sequenced was blood, either unsorted or a sorted T cell fraction (not recorded which). This chain connects TRBV3-1 to TRBJ2-5, with TRBD2 matching 8 bases. This CDR3 reads CASRHRAGAQETQYF. For the CDR3, the DNA is TGTGCCAGCAGACACCGAGCGGGGGCACAAGAGACCCAGTACTTC.